This TCR beta chain was observed in a study of T cell repertoires in cytomegalovirus infection (dated by TCRdb to about 2019). For the study in its entirety: Alongside well-studied HLA-B-restricted epitopes, the peptide stimulations were aimed at recently identified HLA-C-restricted CMV epitopes, whose presentation resists viral immunomodulation. Donor HLA type was relevant to the analysis, as public TCR beta signatures indicated carriage of CMV infection together with the matching HLA type.

CDR3 length: 15 amino acids, cysteine to phenylalanine. Of the read, only the CDR3 DNA is kept; its 45 bases are in frame from base 1. V is shortened by 0 bases, J by 2 bases, and the region joining them spans 9 bases. CDR1 SEHNR and CDR2 FQNEAQ were looked up in the germline V gene (reference sequence). The treatment or condition label, as the study defines it: in vitro stimulation with specific CMV peptide epitopes to enrich CMV-specific T cells. This clonotype has at least ten counts. Its antigen is not yet known. Base qualities were left out, and no much larger clone turns up one base away. Results the study describes overall, beyond this receptor: The ex vivo response was dominated by HLA-C-restricted CMV-specific TCR beta clonotypes, which also provided the single most frequent clonotype in two of eight donors. In both this cohort and an independent approximately 400-donor cohort, the cumulative frequency of public TCR beta family members distinguished carriers of CMV infection plus the relevant HLA type.

Sequencing relied on an Illumina HiSeq 1500. Through fastp at Q25 and MiXCR, TCRdb rebuilt clones from the public reads, retaining in-frame beta chains. When rows share a CDR3 protein, they turn into one entry using the most common DNA and genes. The sample table records over 100,000 distinct CDR3 sequences; around 28% of these occur just once. The ten largest clones take up about 81% of the sample. The sequences come from CD8+ T cells from cultured PBMCs, collected from culture after CMV antigen stimulation. The chain is made from TRBV7-9 and TRBJ2-3; no confident D gene assignment can be made. This clonotype originated in a human donor in good health (CMV status not recorded). Some clones in this sample may be carry-over from other donors' samples. CDR3 reads: CASSLAGTITDTQYF. Here is the DNA: TGTGCCAGCAGCTTAGCGGGCACCATCACAGATACGCAGTATTTT.